Sequencing of this T cell receptor (beta chain) was carried out in a study of cytomegalovirus exposure and HLA in healthy donors (dated by TCRdb to 2015 to 2018). With regard to the full study: An earlier analysis of approximately 590 of the donors reported 276 Gb of sequence data and 100 million to 130 million unique TCR beta sequences from about 179 million T cells. Roughly 300 gigabases of sequencing data and around 80 million unique TCR sequences made up an early release that covered around 640 HLA-typed donors. Of the roughly 390 genotyped donors, over 70% fell in the genetic ancestry cluster associated with self-reported Caucasian donors. The study was designed to test whether signatures of past pathogen exposure could be identified by cataloging public T cell receptors. The T cell repertoires of 666 subjects were profiled by immunosequencing and related to cytomegalovirus serostatus. Besides the first cohort of approximately 710 subjects, a separate validation cohort made up of roughly 120 different subjects was used. To predict cytomegalovirus infection status, the study brought together high-throughput TCR immunosequencing, statistical association of individual TCRs with disease status, and machine learning. To study patterns of TCR occurrence, a later analysis re-analyzed previously published TCR beta repertoires from under 750 donors and added high-resolution HLA genotyping. Rather than drawing on any new phenotypic data, the later analysis identified candidate immune exposures from TCR beta sequences and the way those sequences occurred across donors. To decide whether each TCR beta V gene segment behaved as functional or pseudogenic, an earlier analysis of some 600 of the donors relied on high-throughput TCR beta sequencing. Donor age, sex, ethnicity and CMV serostatus were compiled alongside the repertoire data. In a later genetic analysis, genome-wide SNP genotypes for about 55% of the 666 donors were used, and that subset was treated as a discovery cohort. Every discovery cohort repertoire had been produced on one sequencing platform. HLA typing covered class I and class II loci at four-digit resolution. Typing coverage differed by locus: A, B, C, DRB1 and DQB1 were typed in about 629-640 donors, DQA1 in about 500, DPA1 in some 610, and DPB1 in approximately 450. Roughly five DR-DQ haplotypes were treated as single units for association and clustering because of strong linkage in the cohort. Among a few hundred genotyped donors of the cohort, an average of about 240,000 unique TCR beta nucleotide sequences were sequenced per donor, roughly 18% of them non-productive.

The cohort consisted of 600 or so healthy bone marrow donors. Cohort members were all nominally healthy when sampled, although unrecorded immune exposures were likely present. The donor tested CMV seropositive and was one of the 289 seropositive cohort members. Every donor gave a peripheral blood sample, and the peripheral blood mononuclear cells from that sample were used for TCR beta sequencing. Genomic DNA was extracted from the blood cell samples with the Qiagen DNeasy Blood Extraction Kit. Overall study outcomes, separate from this receptor: While some public TCRs were present in many individuals, most TCR sequences turned up only very rarely across donors. Compared with equally common non-associated chains, HLA-associated TCR beta chains in a later analysis were more clonally expanded and had lower generation probabilities. When HLA alleles, especially DR and DQ, strongly co-occurred, attributing TCR associations to individual alleles was difficult. In this cohort, only TCR beta chains were sequenced, and detectable features were limited by the absence of alpha or paired-chain data. Several of the top co-occurrence clusters appeared to be linked to parvovirus B19, influenza, CMV and Epstein-Barr virus, according to a later analysis. The classifier was reported to diagnose cytomegalovirus status with high specificity and sensitivity in both the original and validation cohorts. At a false discovery rate of 0.05, a later analysis linked 16,951 TCR beta sequences to specific HLA alleles. The earlier analysis of about 600 of the donors excluded some 16 rarely observed V segments, including chromosome 9 orphons, because counts were too low. Linkage disequilibrium might explain the correlated functional status among segregating V segments, but an unknown experimental factor could not be ruled out. Immune exposure information for the cohort was limited to CMV serostatus. The sequencing pipeline was judged likely to have produced a cluster of highly shared sequence variants as a technical artifact. A further reported finding was that TCR beta sequences accurately predicted the HLA-A and HLA-B alleles for most subjects in the first cohort. A later genetic analysis reported fewer N-insertions in productive TCRs among donors in an Asian-associated ancestry cluster than the approximately 670-donor mean. A later analysis found that TCR association rates varied across HLA loci, with DRB1 alleles showing the most associated TCRs and HLA-C alleles the fewest. In an earlier analysis of more than 500 of the donors, most TCR beta V segments appeared in productive rearrangements about 87% or about 30% of the time, broadly matching IMGT annotations. Presence/absence analyses assumed roughly uniform sequencing depth across donors, an assumption that may not hold. Because HLA typing was unavailable for some donors at each locus, only the typed subset was used in association tests. Three of the identified cytomegalovirus-associated TCR beta chains were confirmed in vitro to be specific for cytomegalovirus antigens. Most CMV-associated TCR beta chains appeared to be HLA-restricted in a later analysis, and the HLA associations seemed to be driven largely by CMV exposure. The 87-base-pair reads could not distinguish some IMGT-functional V segments, including TRBV6-2 and TRBV6-3, so those segments were excluded. It was suggested by the authors that the approach could potentially be generalized to other disease states and immunological phenotypes. The study listed 164 TCR beta chains as associated with cytomegalovirus. V-gene and J-gene trimming of TCR beta chains was associated with a missense DCLRE1C variant in a later genetic analysis, and the association was replicated in an independent cohort.

Deletion took 1 base off V and 4 bases off J, with a span of 5 bases between the germline ends. The germline V gene (reference sequence) yields LNHDA for CDR1 and SQIVND for CDR2. Including the terminal cysteine and phenylalanine, the CDR3 comprises 13 residues. Only CDR3 DNA is held: 39 bases, read in frame from base 1. This clone appeared a few times. It has no known antigen specificity. The record has no base qualities; no much larger clone is one base away. The protocol used for the library was the immunoSEQ multiplex PCR assay. A mixture of 60 forward primers for TCR Vbeta segments and 13 reverse primers for TCR Jbeta segments was used in the multiplex PCR. A multiplex PCR assay on genomic DNA amplified the CDR3 region of rearranged TCR beta genes. On the Illumina HiSeq System, the amplified TCR beta libraries were sequenced as 87-base-pair reads. In the authors' own workflow: In a later analysis, 80 million or so unique TCR beta chains were counted across the approximately 640 repertoires, and roughly 11 million of these chains were shared by at least two donors. Raw reads were error-corrected and collapsed into unique sequences by a nearest-neighbor algorithm in which closely related sequences were merged to remove PCR and sequencing errors. To assign V, D and J gene segments, CDR3 sequences were aligned to IMGT reference sequences. For a sequence to be retained, at least a six-nucleotide match to both a V gene segment and a J gene segment was required. A rearrangement was called productive if the CDR3 had no stop codons and remained in frame with V and J, and every other rearrangement was called non-productive. Following IMGT convention, CDR3 was defined as the stretch from the second conserved V-encoded cysteine to the conserved J-encoded phenylalanine. The earlier analysis of about 610 of the donors excluded sequences that lacked an unambiguous match to a single V gene segment. An earlier analysis of around 600 of the donors classified V segments as functional when productive rearrangements were above 56.7% and as segregating when the standard deviation between donors was above 5%. To diagnose cytomegalovirus status from the catalog of TCR beta chain sequences, a statistical classification framework was built. V and J gene assignment, in a later analysis, came from comparing TCR nucleotide sequences with IMGT/GENE-DB human TR gene sequences. A later analysis assigned CDR3 sequences and most-parsimonious VDJ recombination scenarios with the TCRdist pipeline. A later analysis defined each TCR beta chain by its CDR3 amino acid sequence plus V-gene family, and excluded reads lacking a unique V-gene family. To address suspected cross-contamination and a sequencing artifact, a later analysis removed 592 highly shared, low-generation-probability nucleotide sequences. In a later analysis, a clonal expansion index for each public chain was calculated from normalized within-repertoire ranks of inferred template counts. A later analysis computed generation probabilities with a VDJ recombination model fitted to out-of-frame rearrangements, and checked the results against IGoR. A later analysis scored TCR-TCR, TCR-HLA and TCR-CMV co-occurrence with hypergeometric tests, applying a repertoire-size bias correction to TCR pairs. False discovery rates were estimated in a later analysis by permuting HLA or CMV assignments 20 times. In a later analysis, co-occurring TCRs were grouped using DBSCAN, with TCRdist sequence similarity added in when clustering inside HLA-allele-positive subsets. Repertoires with fewer than 30,000 or more than 120,000 public chains, plus five repertoires with anomalous nucleotide sharing, were excluded from co-occurrence clustering. TCRdb carries this immuneACCESS record with in-frame sequences only. Its versions omit some clonotypes, under half of them owing to an unresolved V gene in the studies checked, with the rest unexplained. V and J calls and clone size are those listed in that table; D and trimming were worked out from the DNA. Here the sample has 150,000 to 200,000 clones; 9.5% occur a single time. The top ten clonotypes cover 1% to 1.5% of the sample.

This receptor was identified in a woman aged 25 to 45 in good health and CMV-seropositive. The sample comprised PBMCs. This chain is built from TRBV19 and TRBJ2-1; the D gene cannot be named for sure. The DNA sequence is as follows: TGTGCCAGTAGTATAGGTCTTTACAATGAGCAGTTCTTC. This is translated as CASSIGLYNEQFF. The entire variable domain, with the stretches around the CDR3 drawn from the reference TRBV19 and TRBJ2-1 proteins, is DGGITQSPKYLFRKEGQNVTLSCEQNLNHDAMYWYRQDPGQGLRLIYYSQIVNDFQKGDIAEGYSVSREKKESFPLTVTSAQKNPTAFYLCASSIGLYNEQFFGPGTRLTVL.